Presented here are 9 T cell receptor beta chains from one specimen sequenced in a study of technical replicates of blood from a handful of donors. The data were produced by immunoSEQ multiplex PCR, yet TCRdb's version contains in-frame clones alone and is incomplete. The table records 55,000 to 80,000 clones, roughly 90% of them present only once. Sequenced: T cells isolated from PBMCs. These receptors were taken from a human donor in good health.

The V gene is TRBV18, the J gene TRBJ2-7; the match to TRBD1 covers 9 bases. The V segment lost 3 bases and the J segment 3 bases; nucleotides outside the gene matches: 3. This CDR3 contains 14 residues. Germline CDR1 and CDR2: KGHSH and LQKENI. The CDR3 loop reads CASSPGTGSYEQYF. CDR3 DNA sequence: TGTGCCAGCTCACCCGGGACAGGGAGCTACGAGCAGTACTTC.

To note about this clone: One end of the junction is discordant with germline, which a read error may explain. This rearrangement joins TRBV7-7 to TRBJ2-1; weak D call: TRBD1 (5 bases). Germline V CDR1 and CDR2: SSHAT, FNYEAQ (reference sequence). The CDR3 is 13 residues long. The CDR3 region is CASSLDRYNEQFF. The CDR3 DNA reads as TGTGCTAGCAGCTTAGACAGATACAATGAGCAGTTCTTC.

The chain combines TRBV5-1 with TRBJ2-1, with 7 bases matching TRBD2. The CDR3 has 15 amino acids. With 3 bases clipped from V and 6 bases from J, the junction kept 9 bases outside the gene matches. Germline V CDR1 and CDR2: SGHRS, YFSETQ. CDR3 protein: CASSSTKRELNEQFF. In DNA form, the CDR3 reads TGCGCCAGCAGCTCTACAAAGCGGGAACTCAATGAGCAGTTCTTC. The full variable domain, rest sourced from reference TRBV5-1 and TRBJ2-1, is KAGVTQTPRYLIKTRGQQVTLSCSPISGHRSVSWYQQTPGQGLQFLFEYFSETQRNKGNFPGRFSGRQFSNSRSEMNVSTLELGDSALYLCASSSTKRELNEQFFGPGTRLTVL.

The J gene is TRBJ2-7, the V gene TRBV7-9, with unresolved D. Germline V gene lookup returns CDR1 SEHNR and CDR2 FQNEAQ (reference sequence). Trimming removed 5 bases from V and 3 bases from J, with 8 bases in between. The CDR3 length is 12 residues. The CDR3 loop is CASSPSGYEQYF. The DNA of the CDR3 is TGTGCCAGCAGCCCGTCAGGCTACGAGCAGTACTTC.

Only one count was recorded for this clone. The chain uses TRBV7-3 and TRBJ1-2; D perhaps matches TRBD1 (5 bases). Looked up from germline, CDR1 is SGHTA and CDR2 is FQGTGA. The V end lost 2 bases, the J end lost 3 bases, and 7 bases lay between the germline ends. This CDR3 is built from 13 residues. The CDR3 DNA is TGTGCCAGCAGCTTAGGAGGGGACTATGGCTACACCTTC. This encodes CASSLGGDYGYTF.

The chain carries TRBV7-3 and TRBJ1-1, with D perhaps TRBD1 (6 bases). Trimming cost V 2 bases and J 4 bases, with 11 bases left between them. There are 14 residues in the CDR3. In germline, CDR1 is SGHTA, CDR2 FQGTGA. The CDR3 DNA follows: TGTGCCAGCAGCTTAGGGGGCGCGAGCACTGAAGCTTTCTTT. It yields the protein CASSLGGASTEAFF.

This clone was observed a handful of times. The CDR3: CASSMVGNTEAFF. CDR3 DNA sequence: TGTGCCAGTAGTATGGTCGGGAACACTGAAGCTTTCTTT. The chain carries TRBV19 and TRBJ1-1; no definite D call. From germline, CDR1 is LNHDA and CDR2 SQIVND (reference sequence). The CDR3 extends over 13 amino acids. V was shortened by 3 bases and J by 1 base, with 6 bases between the two germline ends.

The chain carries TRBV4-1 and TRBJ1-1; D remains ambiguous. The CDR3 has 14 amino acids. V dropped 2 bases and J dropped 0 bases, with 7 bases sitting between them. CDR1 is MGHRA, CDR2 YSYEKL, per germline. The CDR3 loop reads CASSQTGLNTEAFF. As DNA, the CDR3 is TGCGCCAGCAGCCAAACGGGGTTGAACACTGAAGCTTTCTTT.

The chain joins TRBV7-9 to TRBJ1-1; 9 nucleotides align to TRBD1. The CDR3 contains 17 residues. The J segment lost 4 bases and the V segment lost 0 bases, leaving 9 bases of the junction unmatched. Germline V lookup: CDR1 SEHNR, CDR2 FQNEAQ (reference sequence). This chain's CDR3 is CASSLARMDRGGTEAFF. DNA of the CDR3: TGTGCCAGCAGCTTAGCCCGAATGGACAGGGGAGGCACTGAAGCTTTCTTT.